These T cell receptor beta chains were read from a single sample in a study of cytomegalovirus exposure and HLA in healthy donors. Generated by immunoSEQ multiplex PCR, the TCRdb table keeps only in-frame clones and is missing some. Here the sample spans about 61,000 clones, approximately 88% being singletons. The sample comprised PBMCs. The receptors originated from a man younger than 45 in good health and CMV-seropositive. Both conserved end residues are part of each CDR3. The D gene is left open where the match is weak. A row's size may be missing; if present it is once, few, many or a size class.

TRBJ2-7,NA,TRBV29-1,NA,TGCAGCGTTGGCCACAGGAACTCCTACGAGCAGTACTTC,CSVGHRNSYEQYF
TRBJ1-1,NA,TRBV4-1,TRBD1,TGCGCCAGCAGCCAACCGGGACAGGGTGAAGCTTTCTTT,CASSQPGQGEAFF
TRBJ2-3,NA,TRBV11-3,TRBD2,TGTGCCAGCAGCTTAGGGATAGCGGGAGGGGCAGATACGCAGTATTTT,CASSLGIAGGADTQYF
TRBJ2-1,NA,TRBV7-3,TRBD2,TGTGCCAGCAGCTTAGGGGCTAGCGGGAGCATTTCCTACAATGAGCAGTTCTTC,CASSLGASGSISYNEQFF
TRBJ1-2,once,TRBV11-3,TRBD1,TGTGCCAGCAGCTTCTCCGGGACAGGGGGGGCTGGAGGCTACACCTTC,CASSFSGTGGAGGYTF
TRBJ2-7,NA,TRBV5-1,TRBD1,TGCGCCAGCAGCCCAGGAGCCGGACAGGGCTCCTACGAGCAGTACTTC,CASSPGAGQGSYEQYF
TRBJ2-2,NA,TRBV6-1,TRBD2,TGTGCCAGCAGTGGGGTAGCGGGAGGCTTCCTCGGGGAGCTGTTTTTT,CASSGVAGGFLGELFF
TRBJ1-4,NA,TRBV7-2,TRBD1,TGTGCCAGCAGCTTAGTTTCAGGGGGCGATGAAAAACTGTTTTTT,CASSLVSGGDEKLFF
TRBJ2-2,NA,TRBV18,TRBD2,TGTGCCAGCTCACCAGTAACTAGCGAGAACACCGGGGAGCTGTTTTTT,CASSPVTSENTGELFF
TRBJ1-1,NA,TRBV25-1,TRBD1,TGTGCCAGCAGTGAATGGGGACAGGATACTGAAGCTTTCTTT,CASSEWGQDTEAFF
TRBJ1-3,NA,TRBV6-5,NA,TGTGCCAGCAGTGCCGACAGAACTGGAAACACCATATATTTT,CASSADRTGNTIYF
TRBJ2-3,NA,TRBV23-1,NA,TGCGCCACCCACCGGACGGGGGAGGTTAGCACAGATACGCAGTATTTT,CATHRTGEVSTDTQYF
TRBJ1-2,NA,TRBV6-1,NA,TGTGCCAGCAGTGGATCAGGGAGGAAGGACTATGGCTACACCTTC,CASSGSGRKDYGYTF
TRBJ1-1,NA,TRBV9,TRBD1,TGTGCCAGCAGCGTAGAAGGGACAGGGAACACTGAAGCTTTCTTT,CASSVEGTGNTEAFF
TRBJ1-5,NA,TRBV27,NA,TGTGCCAGCAGTTTAGGGGCAGGTTATAGCAATCAGCCCCAGCATTTT,CASSLGAGYSNQPQHF
TRBJ1-2,NA,TRBV12-1,NA,TGTGCCAGCAGCTTCGCCGGCGGCTTCTATGGCTACACCTTC,CASSFAGGFYGYTF
TRBJ2-7,NA,TRBV5-6,NA,TGTGCCAGCAGCTTAGCCAGCTTGGTGAGGACCTACGAGCAGTACTTC,CASSLASLVRTYEQYF
TRBJ1-4,few,TRBV5-5,NA,TGTGTCTCGGGGACATTCGGTGAAAAACTGTTTTTT,CVSGTFGEKLFF
TRBJ1-5,once,TRBV10-2,TRBD1,TGCGCCAGCAGTGCGACAGGGCAGGATCAGCCCCAGCATTTT,CASSATGQDQPQHF
TRBJ1-1,NA,TRBV6-1,TRBD1,TGTGCCAGCAGTGACCTCGACAGGGGAGGACAGACTGAAGCTTTCTTT,CASSDLDRGGQTEAFF
TRBJ1-6,few,TRBV11-3,NA,TGTGCCAGCAGCTCTACAGGACAGCCCAATTCACCCCTCCACTTT,CASSSTGQPNSPLHF
TRBJ1-1,few,TRBV5-4,NA,TGTGCCAGCAGCGCACCCCCACCCGCGGACACTGAAGCTTTCTTT,CASSAPPPADTEAFF
TRBJ2-7,NA,TRBV12-5,TRBD1,TGTGCTAGTGGTTTGGGACAGGGCGTCTCCTACGAGCAGTACTTC,CASGLGQGVSYEQYF
TRBJ2-7,NA,TRBV30,NA,TGTGCCTGGAGTGGAGGCACCTACGAGCAGTACTTC,CAWSGGTYEQYF
TRBJ2-4,few,TRBV25-1,NA,TGTGCCAGCAGTGAATATGGCAGGGTCTTAGCCAAAAACATTCAGTACTTC,CASSEYGRVLAKNIQYF
TRBJ2-1,NA,TRBV5-1,NA,TGCGCCAGCAGTCCAAAGGTCGCGGGTGAGCAGTTCTTC,CASSPKVAGEQFF
TRBJ2-5,NA,TRBV30,NA,TGTGCCTGGAGCGACAATCAAGAGACCCAGTACTTC,CAWSDNQETQYF
TRBJ2-7,few,TRBV4-3,NA,TGCGCCAGCAGCCTGGGTCTAGCCTACGAGCAGTACTTC,CASSLGLAYEQYF
TRBJ2-3,NA,TRBV7-2,TRBD1,TGTGCCAGCAGCTTAGCGGGGACAGTCACCACAGATACGCAGTATTTT,CASSLAGTVTTDTQYF
TRBJ1-4,few,TRBV27,NA,TGTGCCAGCAGTTTATCGATAGGGGCGAGCTATGAAAAACTGTTTTTT,CASSLSIGASYEKLFF
TRBJ2-3,NA,TRBV30,NA,TGTGCCTGGAGTTCAGGGGCGTCTCGGGATACGCAGTATTTT,CAWSSGASRDTQYF
TRBJ2-2,NA,TRBV19,TRBD1,TGTGCCAGTAACGCAGGGGGCCGGTACACCGGGGAGCTGTTTTTT,CASNAGGRYTGELFF
TRBJ2-1,NA,TRBV6-5,NA,TGTGCCAGCAGTTACTCTGAGGGAGTTAATGAGCAGTTCTTC,CASSYSEGVNEQFF
TRBJ1-1,NA,TRBV6-1,NA,TGTGCCAGCAGTGACTCAGGGGAATGGGAAGCTTTCTTT,CASSDSGEWEAFF
TRBJ2-2,NA,TRBV19,NA,TGTGCCAGTACCCTTCCTCCCGGGGAGCTGTTTTTT,CASTLPPGELFF
TRBJ1-1,NA,TRBV6-6,NA,TGTGCCAGCAGTTACTCGGGGTCAGGGAACTGGAAAGCTTTCTTT,CASSYSGSGNWKAFF
TRBJ2-1,NA,TRBV7-2,NA,TGTGCCAGCAGCTTAGCGGGCTTTTACAATGAGCAGTTCTTC,CASSLAGFYNEQFF
TRBJ2-1,NA,TRBV7-3,TRBD2,TGTGCCAGCAGCCCGGGACTAGCTTTTTACAATGAGCAGTTCTTC,CASSPGLAFYNEQFF
TRBJ2-3,NA,TRBV5-1,NA,TGCGCCAGCAGCTTGGTTACAGGCACAGATACGCAGTATTTT,CASSLVTGTDTQYF
TRBJ2-7,NA,TRBV25-1,NA,TGTGCCAGCAGTGAAACCGACAGGTGGGGTTACGAGCAGTACTTC,CASSETDRWGYEQYF
TRBJ1-1,NA,TRBV10-3,TRBD1,TGTGCCATCAGTGAGTGGGACAGGGTTGGAATGAACACTGAAGCTTTCTTT,CAISEWDRVGMNTEAFF
TRBJ2-7,NA,TRBV7-8,NA,TGTGCCAGCAGCTTATGGCCCCGGGGGGCTACCTACGAGCAGTACTTC,CASSLWPRGATYEQYF
TRBJ2-7,NA,TRBV6-1,TRBD1,TGTGCCAGCAGTGTGGGACGTTCGGGACAGGGCCATTCCTACGAGCAGTACTTC,CASSVGRSGQGHSYEQYF
TRBJ2-1,NA,TRBV29-1,TRBD2,TGCAGCGTGAAGCCGCTAGCGGGTGCCTACAATGAGCAGTTCTTC,CSVKPLAGAYNEQFF
TRBJ2-1,NA,TRBV29-1,NA,TGCAGCGTTGATGTAAGCCCGAGCTCCTACAATGAGCAGTTCTTC,CSVDVSPSSYNEQFF
TRBJ2-2,NA,TRBV7-9,TRBD1,TGTGCCAGCAGCTACGTTCCGGGACAGGGGGGAAGGACCGGGGAGCTGTTTTTT,CASSYVPGQGGRTGELFF
TRBJ2-2,once,TRBV29-1,TRBD2,TGCAGCGTAAAGCGGGAGGGTTACGGGGAGCTGTTTTTT,CSVKREGYGELFF
TRBJ2-3,NA,TRBV18,TRBD1,TGTGCCAGCTCACAGAGCCGGGACAGGGAGACAGATACGCAGTATTTT,CASSQSRDRETDTQYF
TRBJ1-5,NA,TRBV30,NA,TGTGCCTGGAGCACAGGGACCCGCAATCAGCCCCAGCATTTT,CAWSTGTRNQPQHF
TRBJ1-2,NA,TRBV27,TRBD1,TGTGCCACTAGACAGGGGGCTGGCTACACCTTC,CATRQGAGYTF
TRBJ1-2,NA,TRBV6-6,NA,TGTGCCAGCAGAACAGGGACCTATGGCTACACCTTC,CASRTGTYGYTF
TRBJ2-7,NA,TRBV5-8,NA,TGTGCCAGCAGCTTGGAGGGGGGGGAATACGAGCAGTACTTC,CASSLEGGEYEQYF
TRBJ2-1,NA,TRBV11-1,NA,TGTGCCAGCAGCTTAGGGACTGAGGATGAGCAGTTCTTC,CASSLGTEDEQFF
TRBJ2-7,NA,TRBV7-9,TRBD1,TGTGCCAGCAGTCCAGGACAGGGAAGCGAGCAGTACTTC,CASSPGQGSEQYF
TRBJ2-5,NA,TRBV28,NA,TGTGCCAGCAGTTTAAGTTTGCGGGAAGATCAAGAGACCCAGTACTTC,CASSLSLREDQETQYF
TRBJ2-7,NA,TRBV4-3,NA,TGCGCCAGCAGCCAAGATCGGGCAGGGGCCGCATTTTACGAGCAGTACTTC,CASSQDRAGAAFYEQYF